This T cell receptor (beta chain) was captured in a study of long-term antiretroviral therapy in people with HIV. Study-wide context: The oldest samples precede the 2015 immediate-ART recommendation by about a decade.

This was the immunoSEQ v3.0 assay at survey level. The protocol was immunoSEQ multiplex PCR, while the TCRdb copy is restricted to in-frame clones and leaves out a portion. The data show under 20,000 clones, with 70% to 90% seen just once and approximately 4.5% held by the top ten. The junction had 6 bases not matched to a gene; V was cut back by 2 bases and J by 10 bases. From germline, CDR1 is MNHNS and CDR2 SASEGT. The CDR3 covers 15 residues. One or more pre-ART and two or more post-ART PBMC samples were available from each donor. Specimens carried about 0.85-10 million cryopreserved PBMC before DNA extraction.

The material was unsorted PBMCs, obtained 0.1 years before starting antiretroviral therapy. This sequence originates from a man between 18 and 29 years old with HIV. This chain links TRBV6-1 with TRBJ2-1, with TRBD2 identical over 12 bases. The CDR3 DNA follows: TGTGCCAGCAGTGAAATGGCTAGCGGGAGGGGGGAGCAGTTCTTC. Encoded protein: CASSEMASGRGEQFF.